A selection of T cell receptor beta chains follows, all from one sample in a study of patients and donors after allogeneic stem cell transplantation. TCRdb re-called the RT-PCR reads with MiXCR, one entry per CDR3 protein. The top ten clones hold around 6% of a sample with 920,000 or so distinct CDR3 sequences, 18% of them seen once. Material: blood, either unsorted or a sorted T cell fraction (not recorded which). The receptors come from a human donor who was either an allogeneic HSCT recipient or a stem cell or donor lymphocyte infusion donor (not recorded which). It is not recorded whose cells these are; they may come from a transplant donor. Each CDR3 is given with its conserved first and last residue. D genes are given only for firm matches. Only part of the rows carry a size: once, few, many, or a class if the clone is expanded.

v_gene: TRBV12-3/TRBV12-4
j_gene: TRBJ1-4
len: 11
d_gene: NA
abundance: NA
CDR3aa: CASTSNEKLFF
CDR3nt: TGTGCCAGCACCTCTAATGAAAAACTGTTTTTT

v_gene: TRBV10-3
j_gene: TRBJ2-1
len: 15
d_gene: TRBD1
abundance: NA
CDR3aa: CAISTGGQGDDEQFF
CDR3nt: TGTGCCATCAGTACTGGGGGACAGGGGGACGATGAGCAGTTCTTC

v_gene: TRBV6-1
j_gene: TRBJ1-2
len: 15
d_gene: NA
abundance: few
CDR3aa: CASSPSGALNYGYTF
CDR3nt: TGTGCCAGCAGTCCCTCGGGGGCCCTTAACTATGGCTACACCTTC

v_gene: TRBV10-3
j_gene: TRBJ2-5
len: 18
d_gene: NA
abundance: NA
CDR3aa: CAISESDPKEGGRETQYF
CDR3nt: TGTGCCATCAGTGAGTCGGACCCCAAAGAGGGGGGTCGGGAGACCCAGTACTTC

v_gene: TRBV7-8
j_gene: TRBJ2-7
len: 14
d_gene: NA
abundance: NA
CDR3aa: CASSLTDSTYEQYF
CDR3nt: TGTGCCAGCAGCTTAACGGACAGCACCTACGAGCAGTACTTC

v_gene: TRBV29-1
j_gene: TRBJ2-6
len: 14
d_gene: TRBD1
abundance: NA
CDR3aa: CSTSTGSRANVLTF
CDR3nt: TGCAGCACTTCGACAGGGTCGCGGGCAAACGTCCTGACTTTC

v_gene: TRBV4-3
j_gene: TRBJ2-2
len: 15
d_gene: NA
abundance: NA
CDR3aa: CASSQDGADTGELFF
CDR3nt: TGCGCCAGCAGCCAAGACGGGGCCGACACCGGGGAGCTGTTTTTT

v_gene: TRBV10-3
j_gene: TRBJ1-1
len: 12
d_gene: TRBD1
abundance: NA
CDR3aa: CAGGTGSTEAFF
CDR3nt: TGTGCCGGAGGGACAGGGTCCACTGAAGCTTTCTTT

v_gene: TRBV3-1
j_gene: TRBJ2-6
len: 15
d_gene: NA
abundance: NA
CDR3aa: CASNLRRAGANVLTF
CDR3nt: TGTGCCAGCAATCTTAGAAGGGCCGGGGCCAACGTCCTGACTTTC

v_gene: TRBV13
j_gene: TRBJ2-7
len: 15
d_gene: NA
abundance: NA
CDR3aa: CASSLAEQGRNEQYF
CDR3nt: TGTGCCAGCAGCTTAGCGGAACAGGGAAGAAACGAGCAGTACTTC

v_gene: TRBV5-4
j_gene: TRBJ2-1
len: 13
d_gene: NA
abundance: few
CDR3aa: CASQASSYNEQFF
CDR3nt: TGTGCCAGCCAGGCATCCTCCTACAATGAGCAGTTCTTC

v_gene: TRBV5-1
j_gene: TRBJ1-1
len: 16
d_gene: TRBD1
abundance: NA
CDR3aa: CASSLGTGAGNTEAFF
CDR3nt: TGCGCCAGCAGCTTGGGGACAGGGGCTGGGAACACTGAAGCTTTCTTT

v_gene: TRBV20-1
j_gene: TRBJ1-5
len: 14
d_gene: TRBD1
abundance: few
CDR3aa: CSARQGRGNQPQHF
CDR3nt: TGCAGTGCCAGACAGGGGAGGGGCAATCAGCCCCAGCATTTT

v_gene: TRBV9
j_gene: TRBJ1-2
len: 14
d_gene: TRBD1
abundance: few
CDR3aa: CASSVNNRGGGYTF
CDR3nt: TGTGCCAGCAGCGTTAACAACAGGGGAGGCGGCTACACCTTC

v_gene: TRBV30
j_gene: TRBJ1-5
len: 11
d_gene: NA
abundance: NA
CDR3aa: CAWSSGQPQHF
CDR3nt: TGTGCCTGGAGTTCTGGTCAGCCCCAGCATTTT

v_gene: TRBV7-2
j_gene: TRBJ2-7
len: 13
d_gene: TRBD1
abundance: few
CDR3aa: CASSPGQAREQYF
CDR3nt: TGTGCCAGCAGCCCCGGACAGGCTCGCGAGCAGTACTTC

v_gene: TRBV5-1
j_gene: TRBJ2-7
len: 15
d_gene: TRBD2
abundance: NA
CDR3aa: CASSSETSGSYEQYF
CDR3nt: TGCGCCAGCAGCTCAGAAACTAGCGGGAGCTACGAGCAGTACTTC

v_gene: TRBV4-1
j_gene: TRBJ1-2
len: 13
d_gene: NA
abundance: few
CDR3aa: CASSQDRMDGYTF
CDR3nt: TGCGCCAGCAGCCAAGATCGCATGGATGGCTACACCTTC

v_gene: TRBV6-1
j_gene: TRBJ2-6
len: 14
d_gene: NA
abundance: few
CDR3aa: CASTSRAGANVLTF
CDR3nt: TGTGCCAGTACATCCCGGGCTGGGGCCAACGTCCTGACTTTC

v_gene: TRBV19
j_gene: TRBJ1-1
len: 15
d_gene: NA
abundance: NA
CDR3aa: CASSPAGTVNTEAFF
CDR3nt: TGTGCCAGTAGTCCCGCCGGGACGGTGAACACTGAAGCTTTCTTT

v_gene: TRBV12-3/TRBV12-4
j_gene: TRBJ2-2
len: 13
d_gene: NA
abundance: many
CDR3aa: CASSRRQAGELFF
CDR3nt: TGTGCCAGCAGCCGTAGACAGGCCGGGGAGCTGTTTTTT

v_gene: TRBV7-9
j_gene: TRBJ2-1
len: 15
d_gene: TRBD2
abundance: NA
CDR3aa: CASSPSGGAGYEQFF
CDR3nt: TGTGCCAGCAGCCCCAGCGGGGGGGCAGGTTATGAGCAGTTCTTC